This entry describes one T cell receptor beta chain. The source of the sample is a study of blood T cell repertoires in COVID-19. The trim removed 5 bases at V and 9 bases at J, leaving 10 bases unmatched. The germline V gene encodes CDR1 LNHDA and CDR2 SQIVND (reference sequence). The CDR3 contains 14 residues. Data came from immunoSEQ multiplex PCR; TCRdb stores just in-frame clones and leaves some out. Of 400,000 to 500,000 clones listed, more than 70% were seen once; the top ten hold about 1.4%. The V and J genes are TRBV19 and TRBJ2-4; 7 bases map to TRBD1. The receptor was isolated from a woman aged 18-29 years who had been exposed to COVID-19. Sequencing was performed on PBMCs or T cells enriched from blood (not recorded which). CDR3 bases: TGTGCCAGTAGTGCTACAGGGGTACGAAGCATTCAGTACTTC. It encodes CASSATGVRSIQYF.